A selection of T cell receptor beta chains follows, all from one sample in a study of blood T cell repertoires in COVID-19. Only in-frame clones appear in the TCRdb table, and some are missing; sequencing was by immunoSEQ multiplex PCR. There are about 140,000 clones in the sample; around 90% occur only once, and more than 5% lies in the top ten. The sequenced sample was peripheral blood. The receptors derive from a human donor in a cohort sampled during active COVID-19. The CDR3 runs from the conserved cysteine through the conserved F or W. The D gene is left open where the match is weak. Some rows mark clone size as missing; the rest say once, few, many or name a class of expanded clone.

cdr3_nt: TGTGCCAGCAGCTTAACCCGACAGGGGGCGGACACTGAAGCTTTCTTT
cdr3_aa: CASSLTRQGADTEAFF
j_call: TRBJ1-1
clone_size: .
d_call: TRBD1
v_call: TRBV7-6

cdr3_nt: TGTGCCAGTAGTAAGACGGGTGACTACGAGCAGTACTTC
cdr3_aa: CASSKTGDYEQYF
j_call: TRBJ2-7
clone_size: few
d_call: .
v_call: TRBV19

cdr3_nt: TGTGCCAGCAGGGGACAGGGGCCTTTGAGCAATCAGCCCCAGCATTTT
cdr3_aa: CASRGQGPLSNQPQHF
j_call: TRBJ1-5
clone_size: .
d_call: TRBD1
v_call: TRBV28

cdr3_nt: TGTGCCAGCTCACCTAACTTTGGACAGGCAGCTGGAAACACCATATATTTT
cdr3_aa: CASSPNFGQAAGNTIYF
j_call: TRBJ1-3
clone_size: few
d_call: TRBD1
v_call: TRBV18

cdr3_nt: TGTGCCAGCAGGCTTCAGGGGAACACTGAAGCTTTCTTT
cdr3_aa: CASRLQGNTEAFF
j_call: TRBJ1-1
clone_size: .
d_call: .
v_call: TRBV28

cdr3_nt: TGTGCCAGCAACAAGGGGTTAAGGGGCGAGCAGTACTTC
cdr3_aa: CASNKGLRGEQYF
j_call: TRBJ2-7
clone_size: once
d_call: .
v_call: TRBV12-3/TRBV12-4

cdr3_nt: TGTGCCAGCAGAACATCCGGACAGGGGAATGAAAAACTGTTTTTT
cdr3_aa: CASRTSGQGNEKLFF
j_call: TRBJ1-4
clone_size: .
d_call: TRBD1
v_call: TRBV28

cdr3_nt: TGTGCCAGCAGCCTTGCGACAGATACGCAGTATTTT
cdr3_aa: CASSLATDTQYF
j_call: TRBJ2-3
clone_size: once
d_call: .
v_call: TRBV7-9

cdr3_nt: TGTGCCAGCAGCTTTACAGGGATAAGCTCCTACGAGCAGTACTTC
cdr3_aa: CASSFTGISSYEQYF
j_call: TRBJ2-7
clone_size: .
d_call: .
v_call: TRBV11-2

cdr3_nt: TGTGCGGGGCGGCGAGGGAACACTGAAGCTTTCTTT
cdr3_aa: CAGRRGNTEAFF
j_call: TRBJ1-1
clone_size: once
d_call: .
v_call: TRBV6-5

cdr3_nt: TGTGCCAGCACCCGGACAGGGCCCAACACTGAAGCTTTCTTT
cdr3_aa: CASTRTGPNTEAFF
j_call: TRBJ1-1
clone_size: .
d_call: TRBD1
v_call: TRBV28

cdr3_nt: TGTGCCAGCAGTTCGACAGGGCGACAGTACTTC
cdr3_aa: CASSSTGRQYF
j_call: TRBJ2-7
clone_size: .
d_call: TRBD1
v_call: TRBV6-5

cdr3_nt: TGTGCCAGCAGTTTTCCGGACGGGGTTGGCTACACCTTC
cdr3_aa: CASSFPDGVGYTF
j_call: TRBJ1-2
clone_size: once
d_call: .
v_call: TRBV28

cdr3_nt: TGTGCCAGTAGTATTAGGGGACAGGGACATGGCTACACCTTC
cdr3_aa: CASSIRGQGHGYTF
j_call: TRBJ1-2
clone_size: few
d_call: TRBD1
v_call: TRBV19

cdr3_nt: TGTGCCAGCAGGCCCACAGGGGGCGCAGGTTCACCCGTCCACTTT
cdr3_aa: CASRPTGGAGSPVHF
j_call: TRBJ1-6
clone_size: .
d_call: TRBD1
v_call: TRBV6-5

cdr3_nt: TGCGCCAGCAGTGAGTGGAAACAGGGGGGATGGAGCAATCAGCCCCAGCATTTT
cdr3_aa: CASSEWKQGGWSNQPQHF
j_call: TRBJ1-5
clone_size: .
d_call: TRBD1
v_call: TRBV10-1

cdr3_nt: TGCGCCAGCAGCTCGTCTTGGTCGGGGGCCTACGAGCAGTACTTC
cdr3_aa: CASSSSWSGAYEQYF
j_call: TRBJ2-7
clone_size: .
d_call: .
v_call: TRBV5-1

cdr3_nt: TGTGCCAGCTCACCTCTCGGGAGTGGCTACGAGCAGTACTTC
cdr3_aa: CASSPLGSGYEQYF
j_call: TRBJ2-7
clone_size: .
d_call: .
v_call: TRBV18

cdr3_nt: TGTGCCAGCAGCCAAGAGGTTCCGCGGGGTGTAGCGGGTAAAGCCTACGAGCAGTACTTC
cdr3_aa: CASSQEVPRGVAGKAYEQYF
j_call: TRBJ2-7
clone_size: .
d_call: TRBD2
v_call: TRBV4-2

cdr3_nt: TGTGCCAGCAGCCAAGATCGGGCTAGCGGGGGGGCCTGGAACAATGAGCAGTTCTTC
cdr3_aa: CASSQDRASGGAWNNEQFF
j_call: TRBJ2-1
clone_size: .
d_call: TRBD2
v_call: TRBV14

cdr3_nt: TGTGCCACCACCGTCGGGGTAGAGCAGTACTTC
cdr3_aa: CATTVGVEQYF
j_call: TRBJ2-7
clone_size: .
d_call: .
v_call: TRBV19

cdr3_nt: TGTGCCAGCTCACCCACGTCAGGGGGCTCCTACGAGCAGTACTTC
cdr3_aa: CASSPTSGGSYEQYF
j_call: TRBJ2-7
clone_size: .
d_call: TRBD1
v_call: TRBV18

cdr3_nt: TGTGCCAGTAGTCTACTCGGAGTAGGCCCCCGCACAGATACGCAGTATTTT
cdr3_aa: CASSLLGVGPRTDTQYF
j_call: TRBJ2-3
clone_size: .
d_call: .
v_call: TRBV19

cdr3_nt: TGTGCCAGCAGCCATCCCGAGGGGTTGGGGGGGACCCAGTACTTC
cdr3_aa: CASSHPEGLGGTQYF
j_call: TRBJ2-5
clone_size: .
d_call: .
v_call: TRBV3-1/TRBV3-2

cdr3_nt: TGTGCCAGAAGCTTGGTGGCCAGCGGGGGGACGGATACGCAGTATTTT
cdr3_aa: CARSLVASGGTDTQYF
j_call: TRBJ2-3
clone_size: .
d_call: TRBD2
v_call: TRBV5-3

cdr3_nt: TGTGCCAGCAGCTTAGCGACGGGACAGGGGGCGGCAGATACGCAGTATTTT
cdr3_aa: CASSLATGQGAADTQYF
j_call: TRBJ2-3
clone_size: .
d_call: TRBD1
v_call: TRBV7-8

cdr3_nt: TGTGCCAGCACACCTCGACAGGGGGCGAACACCGGGGAGCTGTTTTTT
cdr3_aa: CASTPRQGANTGELFF
j_call: TRBJ2-2
clone_size: .
d_call: TRBD1
v_call: TRBV9

cdr3_nt: TGTGCCAGCAGTTACTCAAGGGGCAGCGAGCAGTACTTC
cdr3_aa: CASSYSRGSEQYF
j_call: TRBJ2-7
clone_size: .
d_call: .
v_call: TRBV6-5

cdr3_nt: TGCAGCGCGACGGCTGTGGGGACAGGGTTTGCCGAGCAGTACTTC
cdr3_aa: CSATAVGTGFAEQYF
j_call: TRBJ2-7
clone_size: .
d_call: TRBD1
v_call: TRBV29-1